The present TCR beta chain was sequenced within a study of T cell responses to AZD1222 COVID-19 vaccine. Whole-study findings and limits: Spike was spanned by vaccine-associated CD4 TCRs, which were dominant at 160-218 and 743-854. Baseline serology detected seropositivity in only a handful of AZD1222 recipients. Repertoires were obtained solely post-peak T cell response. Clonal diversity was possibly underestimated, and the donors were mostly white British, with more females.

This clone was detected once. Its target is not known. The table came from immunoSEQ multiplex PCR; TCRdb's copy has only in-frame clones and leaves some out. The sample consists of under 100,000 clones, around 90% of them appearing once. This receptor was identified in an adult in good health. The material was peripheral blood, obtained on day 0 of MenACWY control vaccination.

The chain's CDR3 is CASSLGPTGQSGNTIYF. As DNA, the CDR3 is TGTGCCAGCAGCTTAGGCCCTACAGGGCAAAGCGGAAACACCATATATTTT. V usage is TRBV13 and J usage is TRBJ1-3; D may be TRBD1 (6 bases). The V and J ends lost 0 bases and 4 bases respectively, with 16 bases between them. Germline CDR1 PRHDT, CDR2 FYEKMQ (reference sequence). The CDR3 is made up of 17 amino acids.